The clone carrying this T cell receptor beta chain was observed a few times. The entry originates in a study of blood T cells in healthy people across ages. A J-beta primer mix and a sample-barcoded 5' primer were used in a second PCR of roughly 7 to 12 cycles. From the 5' RACE reads, TCRdb called clonotypes with MiXCR, one entry per CDR3 protein. The sample comprises 540,000 or so distinct CDR3 sequences, 47% of which are singletons, and just under 25% rests with the top ten. The sequence was obtained from a man of 80 years or more in good health. The sample was blood.

CDR3 DNA sequence: TGCAGCGTGGGGACAATTTACGAGCAGTACTTC. Translation gives CSVGTIYEQYF. The genes are TRBV29-1 and TRBJ2-7, with D perhaps TRBD1 (6 bases). The CDR3 covers 11 residues. Trimming stripped 6 bases from V and 4 bases from J, with 10 bases between. Per the germline V gene, CDR1 is SQVTM and CDR2 is ANQGSEA.